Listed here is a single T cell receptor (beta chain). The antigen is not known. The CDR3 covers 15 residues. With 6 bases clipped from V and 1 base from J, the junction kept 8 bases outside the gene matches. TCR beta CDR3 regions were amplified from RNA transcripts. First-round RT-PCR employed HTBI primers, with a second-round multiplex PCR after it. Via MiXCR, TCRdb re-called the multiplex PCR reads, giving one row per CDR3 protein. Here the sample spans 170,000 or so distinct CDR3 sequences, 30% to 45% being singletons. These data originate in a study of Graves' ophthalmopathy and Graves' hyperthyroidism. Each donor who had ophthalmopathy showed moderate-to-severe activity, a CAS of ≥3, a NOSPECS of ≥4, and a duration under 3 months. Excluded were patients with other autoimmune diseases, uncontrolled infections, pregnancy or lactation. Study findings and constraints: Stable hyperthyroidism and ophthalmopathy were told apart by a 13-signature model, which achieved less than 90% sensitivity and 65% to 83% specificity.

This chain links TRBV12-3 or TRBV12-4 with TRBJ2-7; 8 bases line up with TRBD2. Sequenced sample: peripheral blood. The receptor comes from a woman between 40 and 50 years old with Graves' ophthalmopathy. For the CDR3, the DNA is TGTGCCAGCAGCCACCCGGGACTAGGTTCCTACGAGCAGTACTTC. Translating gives CASSHPGLGSYEQYF.